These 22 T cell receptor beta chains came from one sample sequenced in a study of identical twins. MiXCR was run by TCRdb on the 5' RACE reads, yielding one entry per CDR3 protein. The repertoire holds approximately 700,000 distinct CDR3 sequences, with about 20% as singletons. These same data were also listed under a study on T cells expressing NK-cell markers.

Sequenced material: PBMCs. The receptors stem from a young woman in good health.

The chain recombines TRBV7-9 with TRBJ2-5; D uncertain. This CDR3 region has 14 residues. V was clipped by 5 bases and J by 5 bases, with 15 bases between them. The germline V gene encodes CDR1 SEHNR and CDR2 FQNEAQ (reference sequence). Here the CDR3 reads CASSPTPNPETQYF. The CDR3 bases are TGTGCCAGCAGCCCTACGCCAAATCCGGAGACCCAGTACTTC.

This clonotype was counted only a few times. The DNA for the CDR3 is TGCAGCGTTGAATCGCGGGGGGGCGGTGAGCAGTTCTTC. Its protein is CSVESRGGGEQFF. The chain links TRBV29-1 to TRBJ2-1, with 9 bases that match TRBD2. Looked up from germline, CDR1 is SQVTM and CDR2 is ANQGSEA. The CDR3 covers 13 residues. V dropped 2 bases and J dropped 9; count of bases not matched to a gene: 5.

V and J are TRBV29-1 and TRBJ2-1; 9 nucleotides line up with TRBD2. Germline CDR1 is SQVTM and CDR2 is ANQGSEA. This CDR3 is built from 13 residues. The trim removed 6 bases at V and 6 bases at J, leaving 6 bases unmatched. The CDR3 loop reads CSVEREAGNEQFF. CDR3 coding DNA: TGCAGCGTCGAGCGGGAGGCCGGCAATGAGCAGTTCTTC.

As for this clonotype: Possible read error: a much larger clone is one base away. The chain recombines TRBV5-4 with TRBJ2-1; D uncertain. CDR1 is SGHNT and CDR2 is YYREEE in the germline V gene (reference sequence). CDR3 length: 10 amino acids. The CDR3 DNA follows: TGTGCCAGCAACTTGAATGAGCAGTTCTTC. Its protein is CASNLNEQFF.

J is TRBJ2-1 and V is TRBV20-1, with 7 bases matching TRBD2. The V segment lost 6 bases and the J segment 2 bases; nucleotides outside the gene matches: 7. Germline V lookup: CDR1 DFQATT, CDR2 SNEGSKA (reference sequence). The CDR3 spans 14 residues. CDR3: CSAPSGVAYNEQFF. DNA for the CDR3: TGCAGTGCGCCGAGCGGGGTGGCCTACAATGAGCAGTTCTTC.

The CDR3 is CASSLGFSPYNEQFF. CDR3 DNA: TGTGCCAGCAGCTTAGGGTTTTCGCCCTACAATGAGCAGTTCTTC. The chain joins TRBV5-6 to TRBJ2-1; D remains unclear. The CDR3 has 15 residues. Germline V lookup: CDR1 SGHDT, CDR2 YYEEEE. V was shortened by 2 bases and J by 2 bases, with 11 bases between the two germline ends.

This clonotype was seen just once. CDR3 in amino acids: CSASRSFSSGANVLTF. In DNA, the CDR3 is TGCAGTGCTAGCAGGAGCTTCAGCTCTGGGGCCAACGTCCTGACTTTC. This rearrangement joins TRBV20-1 to TRBJ2-6; D remains ambiguous. CDR3 length: 16 residues. The germline V and J ends were trimmed by 3 bases and 0 bases, with 12 bases remaining between them. Germline loops: CDR1 DFQATT, CDR2 SNEGSKA (reference sequence).

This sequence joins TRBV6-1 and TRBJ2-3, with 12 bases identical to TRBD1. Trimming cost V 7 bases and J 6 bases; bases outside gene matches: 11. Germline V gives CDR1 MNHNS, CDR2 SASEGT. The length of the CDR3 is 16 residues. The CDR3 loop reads CASTFKGTGGLDTQYF. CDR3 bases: TGTGCCAGCACCTTCAAAGGGACAGGGGGCCTGGATACGCAGTATTTT.

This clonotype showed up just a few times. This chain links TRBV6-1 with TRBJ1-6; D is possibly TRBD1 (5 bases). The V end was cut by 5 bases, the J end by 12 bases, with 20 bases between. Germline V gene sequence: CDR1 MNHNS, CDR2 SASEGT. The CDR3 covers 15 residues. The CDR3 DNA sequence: TGTGCCAGCAGTCTCACCCAGGGATTAGAAGAACCCCTCCACTTT. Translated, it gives CASSLTQGLEEPLHF.

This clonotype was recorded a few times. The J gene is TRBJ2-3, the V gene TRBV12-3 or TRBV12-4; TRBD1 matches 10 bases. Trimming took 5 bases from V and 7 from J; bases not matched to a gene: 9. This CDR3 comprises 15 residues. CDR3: CASSRGTGEANTQYF. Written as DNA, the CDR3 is TGTGCCAGCAGTCGAGGGACAGGGGAAGCGAATACGCAGTATTTT.

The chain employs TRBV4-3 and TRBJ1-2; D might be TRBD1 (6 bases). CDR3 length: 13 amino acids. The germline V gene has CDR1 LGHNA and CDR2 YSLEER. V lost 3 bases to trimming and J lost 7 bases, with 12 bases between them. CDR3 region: CASSHRGDPGYTF. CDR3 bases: TGCGCCAGCAGCCATAGGGGGGATCCTGGCTACACCTTC.

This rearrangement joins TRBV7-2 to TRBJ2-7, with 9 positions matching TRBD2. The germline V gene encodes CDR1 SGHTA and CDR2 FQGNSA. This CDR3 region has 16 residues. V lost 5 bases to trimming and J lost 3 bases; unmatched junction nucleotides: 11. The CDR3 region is CASSPSGSGSFYEQYF. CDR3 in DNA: TGTGCCAGCAGCCCTAGCGGTAGCGGGAGTTTCTACGAGCAGTACTTC.

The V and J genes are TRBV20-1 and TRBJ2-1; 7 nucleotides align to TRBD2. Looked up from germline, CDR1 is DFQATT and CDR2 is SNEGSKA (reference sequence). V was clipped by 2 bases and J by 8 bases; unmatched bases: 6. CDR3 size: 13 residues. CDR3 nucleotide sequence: TGCAGTGCTAGATCCGTGGGGGGGGATGAGCAGTTCTTC. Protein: CSARSVGGDEQFF.

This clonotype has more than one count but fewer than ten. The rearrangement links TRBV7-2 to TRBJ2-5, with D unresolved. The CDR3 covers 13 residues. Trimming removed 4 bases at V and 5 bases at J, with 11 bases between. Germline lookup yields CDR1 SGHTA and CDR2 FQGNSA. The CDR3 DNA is TGTGCCAGCAGCTCAACGGCATGGGAGACCCAGTACTTC. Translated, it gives CASSSTAWETQYF.

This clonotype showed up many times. CDR3 DNA: TGCACCCCGTTCAATCGTAACTATGGCTACACCTTC. Protein sequence: CTPFNRNYGYTF. The rearrangement joins TRBV20-1 to TRBJ1-2; D gene uncertain. Germline V gives CDR1 DFQATT, CDR2 SNEGSKA (reference sequence). The CDR3 loop spans 12 amino acids.

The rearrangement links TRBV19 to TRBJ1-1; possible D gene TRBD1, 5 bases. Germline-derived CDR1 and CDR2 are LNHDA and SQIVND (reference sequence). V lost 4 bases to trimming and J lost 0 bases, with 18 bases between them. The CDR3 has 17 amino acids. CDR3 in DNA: TGTGCCAGTAGTACATTTTATGTGACAGTAGTGAACACTGAAGCTTTCTTT. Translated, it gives CASSTFYVTVVNTEAFF.

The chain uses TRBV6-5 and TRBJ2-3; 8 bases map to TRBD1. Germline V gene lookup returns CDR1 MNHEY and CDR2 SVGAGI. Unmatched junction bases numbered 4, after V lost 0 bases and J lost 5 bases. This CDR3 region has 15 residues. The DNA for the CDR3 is TGTGCCAGCAGTTACTCCGACAGGGGCAGAGATACGCAGTATTTT. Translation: CASSYSDRGRDTQYF.

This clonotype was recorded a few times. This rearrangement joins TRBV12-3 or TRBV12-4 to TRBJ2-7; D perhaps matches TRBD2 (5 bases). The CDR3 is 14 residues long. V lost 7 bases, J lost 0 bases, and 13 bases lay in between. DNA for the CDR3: TGTGCCAGCACCCGGGGTTCGAGCTCCTACGAGCAGTACTTC. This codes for CASTRGSSSYEQYF.

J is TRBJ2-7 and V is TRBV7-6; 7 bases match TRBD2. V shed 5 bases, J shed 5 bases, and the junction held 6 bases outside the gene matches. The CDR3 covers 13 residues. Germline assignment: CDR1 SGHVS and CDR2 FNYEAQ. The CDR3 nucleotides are TGTGCCAGCAGCCCGGGGGGTAAAGACGAGCAGTACTTC. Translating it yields CASSPGGKDEQYF.

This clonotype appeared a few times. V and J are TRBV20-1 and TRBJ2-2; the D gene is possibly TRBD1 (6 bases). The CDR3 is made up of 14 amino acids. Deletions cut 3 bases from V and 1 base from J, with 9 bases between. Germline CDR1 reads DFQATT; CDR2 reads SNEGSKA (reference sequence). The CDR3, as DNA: TGCAGTGCTAGTAGGGGACAGAACACCGGGGAGCTGTTTTTT. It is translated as CSASRGQNTGELFF.

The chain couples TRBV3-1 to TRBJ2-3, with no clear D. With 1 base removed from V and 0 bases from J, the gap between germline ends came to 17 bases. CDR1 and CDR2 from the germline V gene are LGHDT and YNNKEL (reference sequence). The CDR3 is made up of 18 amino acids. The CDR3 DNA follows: TGTGCCAGCAGCCAAGTTTATATATTGGCGTCTAGCACAGATACGCAGTATTTT. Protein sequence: CASSQVYILASSTDTQYF.

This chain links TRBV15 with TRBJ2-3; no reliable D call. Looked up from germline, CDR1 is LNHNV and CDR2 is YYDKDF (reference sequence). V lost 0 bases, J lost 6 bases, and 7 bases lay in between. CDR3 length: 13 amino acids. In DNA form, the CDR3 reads TGTGCCACCAGCAGAGATTCGGAGGATACGCAGTATTTT. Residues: CATSRDSEDTQYF.